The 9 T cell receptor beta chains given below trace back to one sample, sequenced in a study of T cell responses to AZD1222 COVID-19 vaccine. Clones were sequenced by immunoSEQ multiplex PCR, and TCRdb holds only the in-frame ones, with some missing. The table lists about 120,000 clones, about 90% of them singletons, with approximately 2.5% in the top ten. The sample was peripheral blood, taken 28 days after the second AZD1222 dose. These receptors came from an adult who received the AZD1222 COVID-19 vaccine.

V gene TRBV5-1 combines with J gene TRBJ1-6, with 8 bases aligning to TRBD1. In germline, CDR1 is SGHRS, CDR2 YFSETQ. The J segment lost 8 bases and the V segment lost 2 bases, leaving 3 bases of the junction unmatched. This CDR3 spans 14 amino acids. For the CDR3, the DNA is TGCGCCAGCAGCTTAGGACAGGGAGATTCACCCCTCCACTTT. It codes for CASSLGQGDSPLHF.

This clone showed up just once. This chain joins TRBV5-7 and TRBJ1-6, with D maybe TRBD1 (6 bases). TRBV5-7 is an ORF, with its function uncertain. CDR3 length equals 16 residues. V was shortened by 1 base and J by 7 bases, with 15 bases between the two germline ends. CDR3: CASSLLGGQENSPLHF. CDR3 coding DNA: TGTGCCAGCAGCTTGTTAGGGGGGCAGGAAAATTCACCCCTCCACTTT.

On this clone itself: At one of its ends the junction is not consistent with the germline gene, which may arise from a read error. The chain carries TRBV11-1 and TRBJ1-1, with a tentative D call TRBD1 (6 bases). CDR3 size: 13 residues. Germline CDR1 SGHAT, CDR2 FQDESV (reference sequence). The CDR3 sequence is CASSFGRDTEAFF. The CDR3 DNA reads TGTGCCAGCAGCTTCGGCCGGGACACGGAAGCTTTCTTT.

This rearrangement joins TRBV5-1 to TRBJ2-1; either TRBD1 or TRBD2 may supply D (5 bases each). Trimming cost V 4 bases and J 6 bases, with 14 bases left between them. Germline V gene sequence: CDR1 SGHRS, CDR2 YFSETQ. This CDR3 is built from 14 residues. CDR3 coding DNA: TGCGCCAGCAGCGGACCCGGGACCCTCAATGAGCAGTTCTTC. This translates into CASSGPGTLNEQFF.

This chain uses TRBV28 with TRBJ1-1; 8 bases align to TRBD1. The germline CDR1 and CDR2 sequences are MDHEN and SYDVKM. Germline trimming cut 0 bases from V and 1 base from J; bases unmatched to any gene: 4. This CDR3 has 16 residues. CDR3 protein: CASSLWGGTGNTEAFF. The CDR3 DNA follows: TGTGCCAGCAGTTTATGGGGCGGGACAGGGAACACTGAAGCTTTCTTT.

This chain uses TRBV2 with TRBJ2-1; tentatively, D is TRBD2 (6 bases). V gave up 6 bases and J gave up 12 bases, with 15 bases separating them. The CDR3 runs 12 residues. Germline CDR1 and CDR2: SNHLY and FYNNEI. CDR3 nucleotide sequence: TGTGCCAGCAGCGGCGGGACCCGGGGGCAGTTCTTC. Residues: CASSGGTRGQFF.

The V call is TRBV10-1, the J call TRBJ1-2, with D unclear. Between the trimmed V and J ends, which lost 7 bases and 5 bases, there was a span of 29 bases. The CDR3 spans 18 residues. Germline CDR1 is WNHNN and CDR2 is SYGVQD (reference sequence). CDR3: CASICPFVHPADKYGYTF. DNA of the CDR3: TGCGCCAGCATTTGCCCCTTTGTCCATCCGGCAGACAAGTATGGCTACACCTTC.

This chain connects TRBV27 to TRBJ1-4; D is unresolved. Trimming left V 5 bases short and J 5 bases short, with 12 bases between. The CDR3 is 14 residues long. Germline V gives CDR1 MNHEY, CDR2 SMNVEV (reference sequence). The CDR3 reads CASSLRVGNEKLFF. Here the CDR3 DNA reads TGTGCCAGCAGTCTACGTGTTGGAAATGAAAAACTGTTTTTT.

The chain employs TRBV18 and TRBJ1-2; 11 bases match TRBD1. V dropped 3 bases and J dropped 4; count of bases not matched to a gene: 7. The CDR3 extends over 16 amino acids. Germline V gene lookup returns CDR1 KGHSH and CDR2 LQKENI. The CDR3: CASSPNGQGAVYGYTF. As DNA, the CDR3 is TGTGCCAGCTCACCTAACGGACAGGGGGCGGTCTATGGCTACACCTTC.